This T cell receptor (beta chain) emerged from a study of CD8 T cells in Susac syndrome. This clonotype showed up just once. A quantity of about 0.45 to 1 ug RNA underwent reverse transcription using random hexamers. The TCR beta CDR3 was amplified by immunoSEQ multiplex PCR across 54 Vbeta, 13 Jbeta. TCRdb re-called the immunoSEQ multiplex PCR reads through MiXCR, storing one row per CDR3 protein. This sample yields 100,000 to 150,000 distinct CDR3 sequences, of which more than 90% are seen a single time; around 0.078% belongs to the top ten. This CDR3 spans 13 amino acids. V dropped 3 bases and J dropped 10 bases, with 12 bases sitting between them.

The clonotype was recovered from a human donor in good health. V gene TRBV12-3 or TRBV12-4 combines with J gene TRBJ1-4; no clear D. Sequenced input: CD4+ T cells from PBMCs. DNA for the CDR3: TGTGCCAGCAGTTTGAGGGAGCGGCGAAAACTGTTTTTT. The encoded protein is CASSLRERRKLFF.